This T cell receptor (beta chain) emerged from a study of Ad26.COV2.S vaccination and SARS-CoV-2 variants listed by TCRdb under 2021. A note on the overall study: Sequencing of the TCRbeta repertoire served to evaluate the specificity and breadth of SARS-CoV-2-reactive T cell receptors following Ad26.COV2.S vaccination. The TCR-sequenced set comprised about 32 samples: some 19 Ad26.COV2.S vaccine recipients, 5 placebo recipients and 8 SARS-CoV-2 convalescent individuals.

On this clone: Which antigen it targets is not known. Base qualities were left out, and no much larger clone turns up one base away.

Germline trimming: 0 bases from V, 8 bases from J; junction bases outside gene matches: 2. From the cysteine through the phenylalanine, the CDR3 covers 14 amino acids. Just the 42-base CDR3 DNA is kept, in frame starting at base 1. CDR1 WNHNN and CDR2 SYGVQD were looked up in the germline V gene (reference sequence). This specimen's time point label, interpreted: individuals recovered from natural SARS-CoV-2 infection. Overall study results and their limits: Comparable non-spike TCR breadth was observed between vaccine and placebo recipients, consistent with only spike being contained in the vaccine. After vaccination, substantial breadth of spike-specific CD8+ and CD4+ T cell responses was reported. Higher spike-specific TCR breadth was observed in Ad26.COV2.S recipients than in placebo recipients (P = 0.0014). It was noted by the authors that total T cell responses may have been underestimated by the TCR breadth and depth analyses.

The immunoSEQ Assay was the method used to sequence TCRbeta CDR3 regions. After extraction, genomic DNA underwent amplification by bias-controlled multiplex PCR, followed by high-throughput sequencing. The source study handled its data this way. Collapsing and filtering of sequences were performed to quantify the absolute abundance of each unique TCRbeta CDR3 region. Usable DNA was measured by amplifying reference genes present in all nucleated cells, and TCRbeta template counts were normalized to that usable DNA to estimate T cell fraction. Repertoire TCRs were annotated as SARS-CoV-2-specific when V gene, CDR3 amino acid sequence and J gene were exactly matched to a known reactive TCR set. The reference SARS-CoV-2 TCR set came from MIRA and was filtered for enrichment in COVID-19-positive ImmuneCODE repertoires, removing public or cross-reactive TCRs. Based on the MIRA antigens, annotated TCRs were further analysed at the level of specific ORF or position within ORF. Depth was the summed frequency of annotated unique rearrangements, while breadth was defined as annotated unique rearrangements over total unique productive rearrangements. TCR breadth was compared between groups using two-sided Wilcoxon rank-sum tests. As stored in TCRdb, this immuneACCESS dataset retains in-frame rearrangements with V and J assigned. A fraction of the clones does not appear; measured against another copy, unresolved V genes explain less than half of the discrepancy, and the remainder lacks a known reason. Clonal size and the V and J genes are those of that table, whereas D and trimming came from the DNA. Recorded for this sample are about 350,000 clones; roughly 94% of them occurred a single time. Under 5% of the sample comes from the top ten.

This TCR was sampled from a human donor who had recovered from COVID-19. The sequenced sample was peripheral blood, obtained after recovery from COVID-19. This chain joins TRBV10-1 to TRBJ1-4; 8 central nucleotides agree with TRBD1. Here the CDR3 is given as CASSESQGAEKLFF. The bases read TGCGCCAGCAGTGAGTCGCAGGGGGCGGAAAAACTGTTTTTT.